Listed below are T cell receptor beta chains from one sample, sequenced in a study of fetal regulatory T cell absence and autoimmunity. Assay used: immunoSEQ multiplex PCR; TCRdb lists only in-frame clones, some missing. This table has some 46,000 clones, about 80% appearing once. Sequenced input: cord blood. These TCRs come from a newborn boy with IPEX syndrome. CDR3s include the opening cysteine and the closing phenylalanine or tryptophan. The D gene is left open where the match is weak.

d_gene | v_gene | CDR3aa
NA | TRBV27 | CASSLRGGLVTYEQYF
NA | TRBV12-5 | CASGIPIIRDPGYGYTF
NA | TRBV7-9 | CASSSPGRRGANEQYF
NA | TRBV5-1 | CASSLELGLAGQDTQYF
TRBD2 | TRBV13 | CASSLLHRLRGKQETQYF
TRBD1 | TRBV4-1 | CASSPPGTGFHEQYF
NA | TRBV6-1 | CASRLGLLNTEAFF
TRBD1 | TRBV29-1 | CSVAGGQGANEQYF
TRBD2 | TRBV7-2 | CASSLVGSGGARETQYF
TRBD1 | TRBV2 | CASSEAGDSILYEQYF
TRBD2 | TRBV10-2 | CASSESSGGAYEQYF
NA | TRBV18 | CASSPGWLATDTQYF
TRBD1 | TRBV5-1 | CASSSGDRAVGTEAFF
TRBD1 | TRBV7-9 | CASSPSTGGYGYTF
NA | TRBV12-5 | CASGLRFNEQYF
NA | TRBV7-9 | CASSLPGNGYTF
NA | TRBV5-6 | CASSLGLRADTQYF
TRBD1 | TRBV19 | CASSRDRGREGYTF
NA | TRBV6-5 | CASSVPGRGNEQYF
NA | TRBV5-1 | CASSPTRDRGYTF
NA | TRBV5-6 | CASSLAITLYEQYF
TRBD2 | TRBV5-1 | CASSEGGGAHEQYF
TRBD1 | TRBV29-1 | CSVEDRDRGDGYTF
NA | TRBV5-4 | CASSLAGGSGANVLTF
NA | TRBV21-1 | CASSKEWGGGTNEKLFF
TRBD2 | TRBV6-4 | CASSLAGTPEQYF
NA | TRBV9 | CASSVVGQGTEAFF
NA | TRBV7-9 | CASRVGRTEAFF
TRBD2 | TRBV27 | CASRGKTSGGVKLYNEQFF
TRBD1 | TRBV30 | CAWSAPDRVNQYF
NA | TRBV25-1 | CASSYIGNTGELFF
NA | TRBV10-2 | CASYRYPTEAFF